The T cell receptor beta chain described here comes from a study of T cell responses to AZD1222 COVID-19 vaccine. At the level of the study: Pooling was applied to second doses at about 4 or about 12 weeks. Whole-study results and caveats: The number of AZD1222 recipients seropositive at baseline was only five or six.

The protocol was immunoSEQ multiplex PCR, while the TCRdb copy is restricted to in-frame clones and leaves out a portion. The sample has 150,000 or so clones, 88% seen once. The germline gives CDR1 SQVTM, CDR2 ANQGSEA. This CDR3 has 14 amino acids. Trimming cost V 1 base and J 0 bases, with 9 bases left between them. A word on this clone: Antigen specificity is unknown.

The sequencing here drew on peripheral blood, taken on day 0 of AZD1222 vaccination. This rearrangement joins TRBV29-1 to TRBJ1-1, with unresolved D. The receptor was derived from an adult in good health. CDR3 residues: CSVEVGGMNTEAFF. CDR3 coding DNA: TGCAGCGTTGAAGTTGGAGGGATGAACACTGAAGCTTTCTTT.